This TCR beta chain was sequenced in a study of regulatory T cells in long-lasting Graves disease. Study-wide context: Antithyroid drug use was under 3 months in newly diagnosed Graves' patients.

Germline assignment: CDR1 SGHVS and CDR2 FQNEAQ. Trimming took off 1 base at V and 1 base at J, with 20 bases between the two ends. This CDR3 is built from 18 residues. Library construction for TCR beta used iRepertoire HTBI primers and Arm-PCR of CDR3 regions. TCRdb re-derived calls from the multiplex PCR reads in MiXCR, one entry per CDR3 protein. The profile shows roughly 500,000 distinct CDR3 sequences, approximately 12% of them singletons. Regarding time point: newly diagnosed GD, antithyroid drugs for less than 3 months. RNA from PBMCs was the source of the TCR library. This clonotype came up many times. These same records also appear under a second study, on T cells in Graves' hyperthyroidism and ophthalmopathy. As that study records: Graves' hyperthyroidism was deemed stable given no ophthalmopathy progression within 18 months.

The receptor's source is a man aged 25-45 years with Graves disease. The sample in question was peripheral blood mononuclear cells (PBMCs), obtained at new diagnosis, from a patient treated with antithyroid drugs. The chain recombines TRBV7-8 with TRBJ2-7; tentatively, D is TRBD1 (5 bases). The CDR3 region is CASSLVGRASRESYEQYF. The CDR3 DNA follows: TGTGCCAGCAGCTTAGTCGGCAGGGCATCAAGGGAATCCTACGAGCAGTACTTC.